This TCR beta chain was sequenced in a study of cytomegalovirus exposure and HLA in healthy donors. Clones were read by immunoSEQ multiplex PCR, and TCRdb kept only the in-frame ones, dropping some. The profile covers 200,000 to 250,000 clones, with around nine tenths appearing a single time and 0.85% to 1.2% taken by the ten largest. The CDR3 has 14 residues. Trimming took 4 bases from V and 3 from J; bases not matched to a gene: 4. CDR1 PRHDT and CDR2 FYEKMQ come from the germline V gene (reference sequence). The V call is TRBV13, the J call TRBJ1-2; 8 positions match TRBD1. This TCR was sampled from a woman aged 18-35 years in good health and CMV-seronegative. Input material: PBMCs. CDR3 coding DNA: TGTGCCAGCAGCTCCACGGACAGGGACTATGGCTACACCTTC. Amino acids: CASSSTDRDYGYTF. The full variable domain, in which reference TRBV13 and TRBJ1-2 provide the parts outside the CDR3, is AAGVIQSPRHLIKEKRETATLKCYPIPRHDTVYWYQQGPGQDPQFLISFYEKMQSDKGSIPDRFSAQQFSDYHSELNMSSLELGDSALYFCASSSTDRDYGYTFGSGTRLTVV.